Shown below are 27 T cell receptor beta chains from a single sample sequenced in a study of response to subunit inactivated influenza vaccine. From the RT-PCR reads, TCRdb called clonotypes with MiXCR, one entry per CDR3 protein. The table includes about 500,000 distinct CDR3 sequences, about 17% detected once. Sequencing was performed on CD4+ T cells sorted from PBMCs, taken around 25 months after vaccination. The receptor set was obtained from a man aged 50-75 years who received an inactivated influenza vaccine.

This clonotype was detected once. The CDR3 nucleotides are TGTGCCAGCAGTTTTGCGTTGGTAGCGGGGAACTCTGGGGCCAACGTCCTGACTTTC. Protein product: CASSFALVAGNSGANVLTF. This chain uses TRBV12-3 or TRBV12-4 with TRBJ2-6; TRBD2 aligns across 8 bases. Losses at the gene ends were 3 bases for V and 0 bases for J; bases not matched to a gene: 10. The CDR3 sequence is 19 residues long.

This clonotype showed up just a few times. This chain joins TRBV5-1 and TRBJ2-1; D may match TRBD1 or TRBD2 (5 bases each). The CDR3 is made up of 15 amino acids. The V gene's germline CDR1 is SGHRS and CDR2 YFSETQ. Trimming removed 1 base at V and 2 bases at J, with 10 bases between. The chain's CDR3 is CASSLWDGPYNEQFF. Here the CDR3 DNA reads TGCGCCAGCAGCTTGTGGGACGGACCCTACAATGAGCAGTTCTTC.

This clonotype showed up many times. The rearrangement uses TRBV11-2 and TRBJ2-5; 9 nucleotides line up with TRBD2. This CDR3 spans 15 amino acids. Germline loops: CDR1 SGHAT, CDR2 FQNNGV. Germline trimming cut 5 bases from V and 1 base from J; bases unmatched to any gene: 5. DNA for the CDR3: TGTGCCAGCAGCCCTGCGGGGGGGGTCCAAGAGACCCAGTACTTC. Translating it yields CASSPAGGVQETQYF. Supplemented by reference TRBV11-2 and TRBJ2-5, the full variable domain reads EAGVAQSPRYKIIEKRQSVAFWCNPISGHATLYWYQQILGQGPKLLIQFQNNGVVDDSQLPKDRFSAERLKGVDSTLKIQPAKLEDSAVYLCASSPAGGVQETQYFGPGTRLLVL.

The J gene is TRBJ2-7, the V gene TRBV7-2, with D perhaps matching TRBD2 (6 bases). Looked up from germline, CDR1 is SGHTA and CDR2 is FQGNSA. V lost 2 bases to trimming and J lost 7 bases, with 21 bases between them. CDR3 length equals 16 residues. CDR3 protein: CASSLNTERAPREQYF. In nucleotides, the CDR3 is TGTGCCAGCAGCTTAAATACGGAGCGGGCCCCTAGGGAGCAGTACTTC.

This clonotype has only a few counts. The chain links TRBV4-3 to TRBJ2-7; the D call may be TRBD1 or TRBD2 (5 bases each). Germline loops: CDR1 LGHNA, CDR2 YSLEER. The V end was cut by 0 bases, the J end by 7 bases, with 13 bases between. The CDR3 is 14 residues long. In DNA, the CDR3 is TGCGCCAGCAGCCAAGACCATGGGGGAAGGGAGCAGTACTTC. Protein: CASSQDHGGREQYF.

This clonotype was found once. The V and J genes are TRBV5-1 and TRBJ2-7; 7 positions agree with TRBD2. V dropped 0 bases and J dropped 4; count of bases not matched to a gene: 13. The CDR3 has 17 amino acids. Germline V gene sequence: CDR1 SGHRS, CDR2 YFSETQ. The CDR3 DNA follows: TGCGCCAGCAGCTTGGTTACTAGCGACCAGATCGCGTACGAGCAGTACTTC. Protein: CASSLVTSDQIAYEQYF. Together with reference TRBV5-1 and TRBJ2-7, the CDR3 gives the full variable domain: KAGVTQTPRYLIKTRGQQVTLSCSPISGHRSVSWYQQTPGQGLQFLFEYFSETQRNKGNFPGRFSGRQFSNSRSEMNVSTLELGDSALYLCASSLVTSDQIAYEQYFGPGTRLTVT.

Concerning this clonotype: At one end, the junction sequence differs from germline, possibly due to a read error. J is TRBJ2-2 and V is TRBV6-1; perhaps TRBD1 as D (5 bases). The germline gives CDR1 MNHNS, CDR2 SASEGT. CDR3 size: 16 residues. CDR3 nucleotides: TGTGCCAGCAGTAATGACGGATTCCTGGACACCCGGGAGCTGTTTTTT. Its translation is CASSNDGFLDTRELFF.

This chain links TRBV28 with TRBJ2-6; 8 positions match TRBD2. The germline V gene has CDR1 MDHEN and CDR2 SYDVKM. V shed 7 bases and J 0 bases; nucleotides not matched to a gene: 11. This CDR3 is built from 18 residues. Here the CDR3 DNA reads TGTGCCAGCATTGGGGCGGGGGGCGCCCTCTCTGGGGCCAACGTCCTGACTTTC. Protein: CASIGAGGALSGANVLTF.

The V and J genes are TRBV25-1 and TRBJ2-7; TRBD2 matches at 8 bases. The ends lost 3 bases at V and 0 bases at J; junction bases unmatched: 7. The CDR3 is made up of 16 amino acids. The germline gives CDR1 MGHDK, CDR2 SYGVNS. The CDR3 DNA reads TGTGCCAGCAGTGAGGTAGCGGGGAGGCCCTCCTACGAGCAGTACTTC. Encoded protein: CASSEVAGRPSYEQYF.

A note on this clonotype: A much more abundant neighbour one base away suggests this may be a read error. The chain links TRBV20-1 to TRBJ1-1; 9 nucleotides agree with TRBD1. J lost 7 bases, V lost 2 bases, and 11 bases had no gene match. Germline CDR1 is DFQATT and CDR2 is SNEGSKA (reference sequence). CDR3 length: 15 residues. The CDR3 reads CSARHRGQGRNEAFF. The CDR3 region has the DNA TGCAGTGCTAGACATCGGGGACAGGGAAGAAATGAAGCTTTCTTT.

The J gene is TRBJ2-3, the V gene TRBV4-2, with 8 bases that match TRBD1. This CDR3 contains 14 residues. V dropped 4 bases and J dropped 2; count of bases not matched to a gene: 2. Looked up from germline, CDR1 is LGHNA and CDR2 is YNFKEQ. CDR3 DNA sequence: TGTGCCAGCAGCCGGGACAGGAACACAGATACGCAGTATTTT. Its translation: CASSRDRNTDTQYF.

This clonotype was seen a handful of times. The chain joins TRBV6-1 to TRBJ2-2; no definite D call. The length of the CDR3 is 15 residues. Germline CDR1 MNHNS, CDR2 SASEGT. The V gene lost 7 bases and the J gene lost 1 base, with 13 bases spanning the gap. Here the CDR3 DNA reads TGTGCCAGCAAAATCGCCTCAAGGAACACCGGGGAGCTGTTTTTT. It specifies CASKIASRNTGELFF.

The chain is built from TRBV28 and TRBJ2-1; 15 bases fit TRBD2. Germline-derived CDR1 and CDR2 are MDHEN and SYDVKM. The J segment lost 8 bases and the V segment lost 4 bases, leaving 6 bases of the junction unmatched. CDR3 length equals 16 residues. DNA for the CDR3: TGTGCCAGCAGTTCCGGGACTAGCGGGAGGTTCTATGAGCAGTTCTTC. It codes for CASSSGTSGRFYEQFF.

This clonotype was detected ten times or more. The chain joins TRBV5-1 to TRBJ2-3, with TRBD2 identical over 10 bases. V was pared by 7 bases and J by 2 bases, with 10 bases of the junction left unmatched. The CDR3 is 16 amino acids. Germline V gene lookup returns CDR1 SGHRS and CDR2 YFSETQ. CDR3 DNA sequence: TGCGCCAGCCGAGGGCTAGCGGGGGATGACACAGATACGCAGTATTTT. It encodes CASRGLAGDDTDTQYF.

The genes are TRBV10-3 and TRBJ2-2; D may be TRBD1 (6 bases). The CDR3 loop spans 17 amino acids. V lost 6 bases and J 5 bases, leaving 22 bases between the germline ends. Germline V gene sequence: CDR1 ENHRY, CDR2 SYGVKD. The CDR3 sequence: CAIRGATGMGKTGELFF. DNA of the CDR3: TGTGCCATCAGGGGGGCAACAGGGATGGGTAAAACCGGGGAGCTGTTTTTT.

The gene calls are TRBV6-2 or TRBV6-3 and TRBJ2-7; TRBD1 aligns across 8 bases. In germline, CDR1 is MNHEY, CDR2 SVGEGT. The J segment lost 2 bases and the V segment lost 0 bases, leaving 6 bases of the junction unmatched. CDR3 length equals 16 residues. Here the CDR3 reads CASSYSFGDRPYEQYF. DNA for the CDR3: TGTGCCAGCAGTTACTCGTTCGGGGACAGGCCCTACGAGCAGTACTTC.

This clonotype was seen only a few times. The rearrangement links TRBV29-1 to TRBJ1-3; D gene ambiguous. Germline V gene sequence: CDR1 SQVTM, CDR2 ANQGSEA. This CDR3 region has 11 residues. V lost 3 bases, J lost 10 bases, and 10 bases lay in between. Written as DNA, the CDR3 is TGCAGCGTTGAGGGCGGCGGTACCATATATTTT. It translates to CSVEGGGTIYF.

The chain uses TRBV29-1 and TRBJ1-4, with D perhaps matching TRBD1 (5 bases). CDR1 and CDR2 (germline): SQVTM, ANQGSEA. The CDR3 covers 13 residues. The ends were cut back, 4 bases at V and 5 bases at J, with 11 bases in the middle. The CDR3 loop is CSVVDSQNEKLFF. CDR3 sequence (DNA): TGCAGCGTTGTTGACAGCCAGAATGAAAAACTGTTTTTT.

This clonotype has just a few counts. V is TRBV10-3 and J is TRBJ2-4; 8 positions match TRBD1. This CDR3 is 18 amino acids long. With V trimmed by 3 bases and J by 1 base, 11 bases remained unmatched. CDR1 is ENHRY and CDR2 is SYGVKD in the germline V gene. The CDR3 nucleotides are TGTGCCATCAGTGAATCCCCCTACAGGGGGACCGCCAAAAACATTCAGTACTTC. Translated, it gives CAISESPYRGTAKNIQYF.

This clonotype was counted at least ten times. The chain uses TRBV15 and TRBJ2-3, with 7 bases that match TRBD1. The length of the CDR3 is 16 residues. CDR1 LNHNV and CDR2 YYDKDF come from the germline V gene (reference sequence). V lost 3 bases to trimming and J lost 2 bases; unmatched junction nucleotides: 8. DNA for the CDR3: TGTGCCACCAGCAGTCAAGCCGGGACAGTCACAGATACGCAGTATTTT. Translating it yields CATSSQAGTVTDTQYF.

This chain joins TRBV7-9 and TRBJ1-5; the match to TRBD1 covers 7 bases. V trimming: 5 bases; J trimming: 6 bases; junction bases outside the gene matches: 4. Germline assignment: CDR1 SEHNR and CDR2 FQNEAQ (reference sequence). The CDR3 is made up of 13 amino acids. The DNA for the CDR3 is TGTGCCAGCAGCCAGGGGGGCCGTCAGCCCCAGCATTTT. Encoded protein: CASSQGGRQPQHF.

This clonotype was seen a handful of times. The rearrangement uses TRBV21-1 and TRBJ2-7; the D segment call TRBD1 is taken from the table without a DNA check. TRBV21-1 is a documented pseudogene. The CDR3 is 17 residues long. CDR3 sequence (DNA): TGTGCCAGCAGCGAATCATTAACGGACAGGGGGCGCGGGGAGCAGTACTTC. Encoded protein: CASSESLTDRGRGEQYF.

The sample holds a few counts of this clonotype. J is TRBJ1-6 and V is TRBV11-2, with TRBD1 as a possible D gene (5 bases). The CDR3 runs to 14 residues. Trimming removed 2 bases from V and 10 bases from J, with 12 bases in between. Germline loops: CDR1 SGHAT, CDR2 FQNNGV. CDR3 residues: CASSLQGRRSPLHF. The CDR3 nucleotides read TGTGCCAGCAGCTTACAGGGCCGGCGGTCACCCCTCCACTTT.

The chain joins TRBV7-2 to TRBJ2-5; D is unresolved. Germline CDR1 SGHTA, CDR2 FQGNSA. CDR3 length: 13 amino acids. The germline V and J ends were trimmed by 3 bases and 2 bases, with 7 bases remaining between them. The CDR3 loop is CASSFAEQETQYF. The CDR3 DNA follows: TGTGCCAGCAGCTTCGCGGAACAAGAGACCCAGTACTTC. Supplemented by reference TRBV7-2 and TRBJ2-5, the full variable domain reads GAGVSQSPSNKVTEKGKDVELRCDPISGHTALYWYRQSLGQGLEFLIYFQGNSAPDKSGLPSDRFSAERTGGSVSTLTIQRTQQEDSAVYLCASSFAEQETQYFGPGTRLLVL.

The chain has TRBV4-2 and TRBJ2-1; D might be TRBD1 (5 bases). Between the trimmed V and J ends, which lost 3 bases and 12 bases, there was a span of 15 bases. CDR3 length: 13 amino acids. Germline lookup yields CDR1 LGHNA and CDR2 YNFKEQ. The CDR3 DNA reads as TGTGCCAGCAGCCAGTTACAGGAAACATTGCAGTTCTTC. It translates to CASSQLQETLQFF.

The gene calls are TRBV28 and TRBJ2-1; weak D call: TRBD1 (6 bases). V lost 2 bases, J lost 9 bases, and 20 bases lay in between. The germline CDR1 and CDR2 sequences are MDHEN and SYDVKM. The CDR3 is 16 amino acids. CDR3 amino acids: CASSLTDNGQGGEQFF. In DNA, the CDR3 is TGTGCCAGCAGTTTAACGGACAATGGGCAAGGGGGTGAGCAGTTCTTC.

V gene TRBV6-2 or TRBV6-3 combines with J gene TRBJ2-3; TRBD1 aligns across 10 bases. The CDR3 extends over 17 amino acids. Germline CDR1 and CDR2: MNHEY and SVGEGT. The trim removed 4 bases at V and 3 bases at J, leaving 10 bases unmatched. CDR3 in DNA: TGTGCCAGCAGTTTCCTGGGACAGGGGCGGTATACAGATACGCAGTATTTT. Protein product: CASSFLGQGRYTDTQYF.